These 18 T cell receptor beta chains were all obtained from the same sample, sequenced in a study of OX40 agonist ivuxolimab in advanced cancers. Here immunoSEQ multiplex PCR was the method, and the copy in TCRdb shows in-frame clones only, minus some. Here the sample spans approximately 50,000 clones, more than 85% being singletons. The material sequenced was CD4+ or CD8+ T cells sorted from blood, taken in a trial of the OX40 agonist ivuxolimab. The source of these receptors is an adult with an advanced solid tumor such as melanoma, head and neck, liver or kidney cancer.

V usage is TRBV29-1 and J usage is TRBJ1-1; D gene ambiguous. The V and J ends lost 6 bases and 1 base respectively, with 9 bases between them. This CDR3 spans 12 amino acids. CDR1 is SQVTM, CDR2 ANQGSEA, per germline. The CDR3 loop reads CSVTGENTEAFF. The CDR3 nucleotides read TGCAGCGTGACCGGGGAGAACACTGAAGCTTTCTTT.

V is TRBV6-1 and J is TRBJ1-6; TRBD1 is a possible D gene (5 bases). CDR1 is MNHNS and CDR2 is SASEGT in the germline V gene. The V end was cut by 5 bases, the J end by 6 bases, with 14 bases between. The CDR3 runs 15 residues. The CDR3 is CASSKTGAFNSPLHF. The DNA of the CDR3 is TGTGCCAGCAGTAAAACCGGGGCCTTTAATTCACCCCTCCACTTT.

The sample holds one count of this clone. The chain recombines TRBV11-3 with TRBJ2-1; 10 nucleotides match TRBD1. Germline loops: CDR1 SGHNT, CDR2 YENEEA. V lost 11 bases, J lost 6 bases, and 4 bases stayed unmatched. The CDR3 runs to 12 residues. As DNA, the CDR3 is TGTGCCCGACAGGGGGCTTTCAATGAGCAGTTCTTC. It yields the protein CARQGAFNEQFF.

This clone was counted a single time. The gene calls are TRBV9 and TRBJ2-2, with D hard to call. Trimming removed 0 bases from V and 4 bases from J, with 4 bases in between. In germline, CDR1 is SGDLS, CDR2 YYNGEE. This CDR3 spans 13 amino acids. The CDR3 reads CASSVASTGELFF. CDR3 sequence (DNA): TGTGCCAGCAGCGTAGCTTCCACCGGGGAGCTGTTTTTT. Drawing the rest from reference TRBV9 and TRBJ2-2, the complete variable domain is DSGVTQTPKHLITATGQRVTLRCSPRSGDLSVYWYQQSLDQGLQFLIQYYNGEERAKGNILERFSAQQFPDLHSELNLSSLELGDSALYFCASSVASTGELFFGEGSRLTVL.

The chain links TRBV11-3 to TRBJ2-2; TRBD2 aligns across 7 bases. This CDR3 comprises 16 residues. Germline V gene lookup returns CDR1 SGHNT and CDR2 YENEEA. With 2 bases clipped from V and 0 bases from J, the junction kept 3 bases outside the gene matches. The CDR3 DNA reads TGTGCCAGCAGCTTAAGAGGGACTACGAACACCGGGGAGCTGTTTTTT. Its protein is CASSLRGTTNTGELFF.

The count of this clone is one. This chain uses TRBV27 with TRBJ1-2, with a possible D match to TRBD1 (5 bases). From germline, CDR1 is MNHEY and CDR2 SMNVEV (reference sequence). The V end was cut by 1 base, the J end by 1 base, with 10 bases between. The CDR3 length is 15 residues. In DNA form, the CDR3 reads TGTGCCAGCAGTTTATTCGGGGGAAGTAACTATGGCTACACCTTC. Residues: CASSLFGGSNYGYTF.

This clone has just one count. The rearrangement joins TRBV4-1 to TRBJ1-3; D uncertain. This CDR3 contains 16 residues. Germline V lookup: CDR1 MGHRA, CDR2 YSYEKL. V shed 0 bases and J shed 2 bases, with 11 bases lying between them. CDR3 amino acids: CASSQDLKGTGNTIYF. The DNA of the CDR3 is TGCGCCAGCAGCCAAGATCTAAAGGGAACTGGAAACACCATATATTTT.

Note on this clone: At one of its ends the junction is not consistent with the germline gene, which may arise from a read error. V and J are TRBV13 and TRBJ2-7; 9 bases fit TRBD1. The CDR3 is made up of 13 amino acids. The germline V gene encodes CDR1 PRHDT and CDR2 FYEKMQ (reference sequence). CDR3 DNA: TGTGCCAGCAGCTTGGACAGGGGAATCGAGCAGCACTTC. Amino acid sequence: CASSLDRGIEQHF.

Notes on this clone: An end of the junction does not agree with germline; a read error may underlie this. V usage is TRBV4-2 and J usage is TRBJ1-6, with 7 nucleotides matching TRBD1. CDR3 length: 14 amino acids. The V gene's germline CDR1 is LGHNA and CDR2 YNFKEQ. The chain's CDR3 is CASSEDRVNSPLHF. The DNA for the CDR3 is TGTGCCAGCAGCGAAGACAGGGTTAATTCACCCCTCCACTTT.

V usage is TRBV4-1 and J usage is TRBJ1-1; the match to TRBD1 covers 9 bases. The J segment lost 4 bases and the V segment lost 6 bases, leaving 15 bases of the junction unmatched. Germline V gene lookup returns CDR1 MGHRA and CDR2 YSYEKL. CDR3 length equals 17 residues. The chain's CDR3 is CASRTIPRTGVVTEAFF. DNA for the CDR3: TGCGCCAGCAGAACCATCCCCCGGACAGGGGTGGTCACTGAAGCTTTCTTT.

As to this clone: At one end, the junction sequence differs from germline, possibly due to a read error. This chain links TRBV6-1 with TRBJ1-1; TRBD1 matches 9 bases. The germline gives CDR1 MNHNS, CDR2 SASEGT. This CDR3 comprises 14 residues. CDR3 region: CASSGTGVNTEAFF. The CDR3 DNA is TGTGCCAGCAGTGGGACAGGGGTGAATACTGAAGCTTTCTTT.

This clone was detected only once. V and J are TRBV19 and TRBJ2-1; no reliable D call. V dropped 3 bases and J dropped 3 bases, with 12 bases sitting between them. Germline V gene lookup returns CDR1 LNHDA and CDR2 SQIVND (reference sequence). This CDR3 has 15 amino acids. This chain's CDR3 is CASSILWGDYNEQFF. Here the CDR3 DNA reads TGTGCCAGTAGTATTCTTTGGGGTGACTACAATGAGCAGTTCTTC.

V and J are TRBV7-6 and TRBJ1-2; TRBD1 matches at 7 bases. CDR3 size: 16 residues. Germline CDR1 is SGHVS and CDR2 is FNYEAQ. J was trimmed by 3 bases and V by 2 bases; bases with no gene match: 9. Here the CDR3 DNA reads TGTGCCAGCAGCTTATACGACAGGGAGGGGGACTATGGCTACACCTTC. Translation: CASSLYDREGDYGYTF.

The chain employs TRBV4-3 and TRBJ1-1; the D gene is possibly TRBD1 (6 bases). The V gene's germline CDR1 is LGHNA and CDR2 YSLEER. CDR3 length equals 14 residues. The V end was cut by 4 bases, the J end by 3 bases, with 12 bases between. The DNA for the CDR3 is TGCGCCAGCAGCCCAAATACAGGGCACACTGAAGCTTTCTTT. Its protein product is CASSPNTGHTEAFF.

This chain connects TRBV10-2 to TRBJ1-1, with a weak D call TRBD1 (5 bases). Trimming removed 3 bases from V and 6 bases from J, with 8 bases in between. The CDR3 runs to 12 residues. Germline V lookup: CDR1 WSHSY, CDR2 SAAADI. CDR3 sequence: CASSDQGSEAFF. CDR3 DNA sequence: TGCGCCAGCAGTGATCAGGGCTCTGAAGCTTTCTTT.

Here the CDR3 reads CASSVETTNYGYTF. In DNA, the CDR3 is TGTGCCAGCAGCGTAGAGACGACTAACTATGGCTACACCTTC. This chain joins TRBV9 and TRBJ1-2; D is ambiguous. CDR1 and CDR2 (germline): SGDLS, YYNGEE. V dropped 0 bases and J dropped 0 bases, with 6 bases sitting between them. This CDR3 comprises 14 residues.

The V call is TRBV7-9, the J call TRBJ1-1; D might be TRBD1 (6 bases). The CDR3 is 16 amino acids. Trimming cost V 4 bases and J 5 bases, with 20 bases left between them. Germline loops: CDR1 SEHNR, CDR2 FQNEAQ (reference sequence). Here the CDR3 reads CASSSFFRGGSTEAFF. In DNA, the CDR3 is TGTGCCAGCAGCTCATTCTTCCGGGGGGGCTCAACTGAAGCTTTCTTT.

The chain combines TRBV5-6 with TRBJ2-7; D is unresolved. Trimming cost V 4 bases and J 2 bases, with 7 bases left between them. CDR3 length equals 12 residues. Germline assignment: CDR1 SGHDT and CDR2 YYEEEE. The CDR3 bases are TGTGCCAGCAGCCTCATCCCCTACGAGCAGTACTTC. The encoded protein is CASSLIPYEQYF.